One and the same sample provided the 6 T cell receptor beta chains below, sequenced in a study of cytomegalovirus exposure and HLA in healthy donors. Assay: immunoSEQ multiplex PCR; the TCRdb copy retains only in-frame clones and omits some. This table has around 69,000 clones, under 96% appearing once. Sequenced input: PBMCs. The receptors originated from a woman aged 18 to 35 in good health and CMV-seropositive.

This clone was observed a few times. This chain links TRBV4-3 with TRBJ2-2, with D possibly matching TRBD2 (5 bases). This CDR3 is built from 15 residues. V was shortened by 0 bases and J by 5 bases, with 10 bases between the two germline ends. Germline V gene sequence: CDR1 LGHNA, CDR2 YSLEER. CDR3 loop: CASSQETVATGELFF. As DNA, the CDR3 is TGCGCCAGCAGCCAAGAAACCGTAGCGACCGGGGAGCTGTTTTTT.

The V gene is TRBV5-1, the J gene TRBJ1-1; TRBD1 agrees at 7 bases. J gave up 11 bases and V 1 base, and 11 bases lay outside the gene matches. Germline CDR1 reads SGHRS; CDR2 reads YFSETQ. CDR3 length: 14 residues. The CDR3 bases are TGCGCCAGCAGCTTGACCGGGGACAGCCGGGCGGCTTTCTTT. Protein sequence: CASSLTGDSRAAFF.

The V gene is TRBV9, the J gene TRBJ2-1; D may be TRBD2 (6 bases). The germline V and J ends were trimmed by 3 bases and 10 bases, with 14 bases remaining between them. The CDR3 sequence is 13 residues long. Per the germline V gene, CDR1 is SGDLS and CDR2 is YYNGEE. CDR3 protein: CASSEYGTREQFF. Written as DNA, the CDR3 is TGTGCCAGCAGCGAATACGGGACTCGAGAGCAGTTCTTC.

This chain joins TRBV7-9 and TRBJ2-3; the D is unclear. Germline V gene lookup returns CDR1 SEHNR and CDR2 FQNEAQ (reference sequence). The CDR3 loop spans 12 amino acids. The V gene lost 1 base and the J gene lost 7 bases, with 6 bases spanning the gap. The CDR3 loop reads CASSLGDNTQYF. The CDR3 DNA reads TGTGCCAGCAGCTTAGGAGATAATACGCAGTATTTT. Full variable domain (remainder filled in from reference TRBV7-9 and TRBJ2-3): DTGVSQNPRHKITKRGQNVTFRCDPISEHNRLYWYRQTLGQGPEFLTYFQNEAQLEKSRLLSDRFSAERPKGSFSTLEIQRTEQGDSAMYLCASSLGDNTQYFGPGTRLTVL.

CDR3 loop: CASSLGTGSSYEQYF. DNA of the CDR3: TGTGCCAGCAGTTTGGGGACAGGTAGCTCCTACGAGCAGTACTTC. The chain has TRBV28 and TRBJ2-7, with 8 bases identical to TRBD1. V lost 3 bases, J lost 0 bases, and 4 bases stayed unmatched. The CDR3 has 15 amino acids. Germline-derived CDR1 and CDR2 are MDHEN and SYDVKM. The full variable domain, in which reference TRBV28 and TRBJ2-7 provide the parts outside the CDR3, is DVKVTQSSRYLVKRTGEKVFLECVQDMDHENMFWYRQDPGLGLRLIYFSYDVKMKEKGDIPEGYSVSREKKERFSLILESASTNQTSMYLCASSLGTGSSYEQYFGPGTRLTVT.

The chain joins TRBV28 to TRBJ2-7; tentative D call: TRBD1 (6 bases). Germline V CDR1 and CDR2: MDHEN, SYDVKM. Trimming shortened V by 11 bases and J by 2 bases, and 22 bases separated the two germline ends. The CDR3 is 15 amino acids. The CDR3 coding sequence is TGTGCCTATAGCTCCGGGACAATAGAACCCTACGAGCAGTACTTC. It encodes CAYSSGTIEPYEQYF.